A single sample gave rise to the 8 T cell receptor beta chains below, sequenced in a study of shared clonotypes between healthy human individuals. Sequenced by immunoSEQ multiplex PCR; TCRdb stores in-frame clones only, minus some. The sample shows hundreds of thousands of clones, around two thirds of them seen only once. Sequenced material: memory CD4+ T cells sorted from blood. Stated subset: CD45RA-negative fraction. Source of these receptors: a man aged 25 to 45 in good health.

This chain uses TRBV4-1 with TRBJ2-1; 7 positions match TRBD2. V was clipped by 3 bases and J by 3 bases; unmatched bases: 8. Germline V gene sequence: CDR1 MGHRA, CDR2 YSYEKL. The CDR3 consists of 16 residues. CDR3 nucleotide sequence: TGCGCCAGCAGCCAGACCGGCGGGGGTGGCTACAATGAGCAGTTCTTC. Encoded protein: CASSQTGGGGYNEQFF.

This clone was seen a handful of times. This may come from a read error, since a much larger clone is one base off. The sample contains more than one DNA sequence encoding this CDR3. The chain combines TRBV30 with TRBJ1-5, with 8 bases that match TRBD1. Germline lookup yields CDR1 GTSNPN and CDR2 SVGIG (reference sequence). V shed 0 bases and J 5 bases; nucleotides not matched to a gene: 0. The CDR3 has 13 residues. In nucleotides, the CDR3 is TGTGCCTGGAGTGTACAGGGGGATCAGCCCCAGCATTTT. This encodes CAWSVQGDQPQHF.

J is TRBJ2-1 and V is TRBV10-1; D unresolved. V gave up 5 bases and J gave up 9 bases, with 17 bases separating them. Looked up from germline, CDR1 is WNHNN and CDR2 is SYGVQD (reference sequence). The CDR3 consists of 14 residues. CDR3 protein: CASSLLDSKGEQFF. The CDR3 DNA sequence: TGCGCCAGCAGTTTACTGGATTCCAAGGGTGAGCAGTTCTTC.

V gene TRBV4-1 combines with J gene TRBJ1-3; D is possibly TRBD1 (6 bases). This CDR3 is 16 amino acids long. The V gene lost 0 bases and the J gene lost 3 bases, with 12 bases spanning the gap. CDR1 MGHRA and CDR2 YSYEKL come from the germline V gene. The CDR3: CASSQEPGGYGNTIYF. The CDR3, as DNA: TGCGCCAGCAGCCAAGAACCGGGGGGCTATGGAAACACCATATATTTT.

V gene TRBV5-4 combines with J gene TRBJ1-5; maybe TRBD1 (5 bases). Germline V gene lookup returns CDR1 SGHNT and CDR2 YYREEE (reference sequence). This CDR3 region has 15 residues. V lost 0 bases and J 3 bases, leaving 10 bases between the germline ends. CDR3 in amino acids: CASSLDRLTNQPQHF. The DNA of the CDR3 is TGTGCCAGCAGCTTGGACAGGCTAACCAATCAGCCCCAGCATTTT.

The chain is built from TRBV28 and TRBJ2-1, with 7 bases aligning to TRBD1. J lost 12 bases, V lost 3 bases, and 5 bases had no gene match. The CDR3 has 12 residues. CDR1 is MDHEN and CDR2 is SYDVKM in the germline V gene. The CDR3 region has the DNA TGTGCCAGCAGTTTGAGGGGGCGCGGGCAGTTCTTC. This gives the protein CASSLRGRGQFF.

The chain combines TRBV9 with TRBJ1-1; D is perhaps TRBD1 (5 bases). Deletions cut 2 bases from V and 4 bases from J, with 15 bases between. The CDR3 has 15 residues. Looked up from germline, CDR1 is SGDLS and CDR2 is YYNGEE. DNA of the CDR3: TGTGCCAGCAGCGTTCTGACAGCCCCCTCCACTGAAGCTTTCTTT. Protein sequence: CASSVLTAPSTEAFF. Using reference TRBV9 and TRBJ1-1 for the parts outside the CDR3, the full variable domain is DSGVTQTPKHLITATGQRVTLRCSPRSGDLSVYWYQQSLDQGLQFLIQYYNGEERAKGNILERFSAQQFPDLHSELNLSSLELGDSALYFCASSVLTAPSTEAFFGQGTRLTVV.

V and J are TRBV6-6 and TRBJ2-2; D is ambiguous. This CDR3 spans 13 amino acids. Trimming shortened V by 5 bases and J by 5 bases, and 9 bases separated the two germline ends. Germline V gene lookup returns CDR1 MNHNY and CDR2 SVGAGI (reference sequence). CDR3 nucleotide sequence: TGTGCCAGCAGTCGTACTGAAACCGGGGAGCTGTTTTTT. Its protein product is CASSRTETGELFF.